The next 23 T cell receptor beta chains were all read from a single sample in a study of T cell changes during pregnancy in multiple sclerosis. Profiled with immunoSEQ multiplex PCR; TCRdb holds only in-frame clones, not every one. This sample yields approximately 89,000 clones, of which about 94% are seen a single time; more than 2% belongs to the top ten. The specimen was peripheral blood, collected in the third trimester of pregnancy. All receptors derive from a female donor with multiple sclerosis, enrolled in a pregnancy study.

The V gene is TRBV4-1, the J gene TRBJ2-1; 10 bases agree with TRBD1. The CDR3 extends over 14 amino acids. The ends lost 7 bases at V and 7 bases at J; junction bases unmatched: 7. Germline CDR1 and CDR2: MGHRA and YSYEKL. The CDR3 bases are TGCGCCAGCATGGGACAGGGGAGGTCAAATGAGCAGTTCTTC. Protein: CASMGQGRSNEQFF.

CDR3 sequence reads: CAWGTGKWNEKLFF. DNA of the CDR3: TGTGCCTGGGGGACAGGGAAGTGGAATGAAAAACTGTTTTTT. The chain uses TRBV30 and TRBJ1-4, with TRBD1 matching over 9 bases. The CDR3 is 14 amino acids. Germline CDR1 GTSNPN, CDR2 SVGIG (reference sequence). The V and J ends lost 5 bases and 5 bases, in that order; junction bases with no gene match: 6.

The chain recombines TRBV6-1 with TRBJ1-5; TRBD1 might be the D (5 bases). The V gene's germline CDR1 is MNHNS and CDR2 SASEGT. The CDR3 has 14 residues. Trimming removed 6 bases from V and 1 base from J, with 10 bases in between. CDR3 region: CASRPGGSNQPQHF. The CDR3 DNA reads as TGTGCCAGCAGACCTGGGGGGAGCAATCAGCCCCAGCATTTT.

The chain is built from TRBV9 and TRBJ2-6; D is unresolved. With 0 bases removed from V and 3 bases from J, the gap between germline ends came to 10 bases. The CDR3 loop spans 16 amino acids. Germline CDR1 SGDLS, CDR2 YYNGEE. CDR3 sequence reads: CASSVGASFGANVLTF. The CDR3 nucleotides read TGTGCCAGCAGCGTAGGGGCATCCTTTGGGGCCAACGTCCTGACTTTC.

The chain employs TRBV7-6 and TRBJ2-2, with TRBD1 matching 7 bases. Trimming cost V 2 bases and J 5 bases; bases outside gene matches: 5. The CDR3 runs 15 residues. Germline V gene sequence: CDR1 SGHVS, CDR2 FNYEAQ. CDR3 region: CASSLSQGDTGELFF. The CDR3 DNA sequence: TGTGCCAGCAGCTTAAGCCAGGGGGATACCGGGGAGCTGTTTTTT.

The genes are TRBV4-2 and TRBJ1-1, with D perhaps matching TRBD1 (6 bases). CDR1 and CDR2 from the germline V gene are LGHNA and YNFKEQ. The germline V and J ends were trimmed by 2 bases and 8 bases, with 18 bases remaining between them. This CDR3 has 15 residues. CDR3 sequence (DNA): TGTGCCAGCAGCCAAACCCCAGGGGTTGGAGTAGAAGCTTTCTTT. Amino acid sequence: CASSQTPGVGVEAFF.

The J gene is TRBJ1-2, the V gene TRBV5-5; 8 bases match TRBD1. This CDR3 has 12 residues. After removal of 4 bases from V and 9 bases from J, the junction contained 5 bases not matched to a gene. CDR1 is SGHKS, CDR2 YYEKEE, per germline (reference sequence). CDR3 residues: CASSLGQGSYTF. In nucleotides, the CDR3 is TGTGCCAGCAGCCTCGGACAGGGCAGCTACACCTTC.

This CDR3 reads CASSEVRVMLFF. For the CDR3, the DNA is TGTGCCAGCAGTGAAGTAAGAGTGATGCTGTTTTTT. The V call is TRBV6-1, the J call TRBJ1-4, with unresolved D. CDR1 and CDR2 (germline): MNHNS, SASEGT. The CDR3 runs 12 residues. Trimming took 1 base from V and 14 from J, leaving 11 bases between them.

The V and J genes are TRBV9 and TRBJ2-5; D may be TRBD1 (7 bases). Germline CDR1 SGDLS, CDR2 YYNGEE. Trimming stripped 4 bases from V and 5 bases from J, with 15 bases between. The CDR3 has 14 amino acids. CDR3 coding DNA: TGTGCCAGCAGCCCCCCCTCAGGGGGGGAGACCCAGTACTTC. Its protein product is CASSPPSGGETQYF.

CDR3 nucleotide sequence: TGTGCCAGCCAGGGACAGGGTGAGCAGTTCTTC. Translating it yields CASQGQGEQFF. The chain employs TRBV2 and TRBJ2-1; 9 bases are shared with TRBD1. CDR3 size: 11 residues. The germline V gene encodes CDR1 SNHLY and CDR2 FYNNEI. With V trimmed by 8 bases and J by 9 bases, 2 bases remained unmatched. Full variable domain (outside the CDR3, taken from reference TRBV2 and TRBJ2-1): EPEVTQTPSHQVTQMGQEVILRCVPISNHLYFYWYRQILGQKVEFLVSFYNNEISEKSEIFDDQFSVERPDGSNFTLKIRSTKLEDSAMYFCASQGQGEQFFGPGTRLTVL.

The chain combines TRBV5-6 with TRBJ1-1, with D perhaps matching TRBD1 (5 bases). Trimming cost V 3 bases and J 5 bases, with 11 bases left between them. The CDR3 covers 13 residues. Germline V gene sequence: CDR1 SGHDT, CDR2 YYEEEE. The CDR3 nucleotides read TGTGCCAGCAGCTGGGACTCAAGGACTGAAGCTTTCTTT. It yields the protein CASSWDSRTEAFF. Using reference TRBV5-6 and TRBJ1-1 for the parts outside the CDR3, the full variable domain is DAGVTQSPTHLIKTRGQQVTLRCSPKSGHDTVSWYQQALGQGPQFIFQYYEEEERQRGNFPDRFSGHQFPNYSSELNVNALLLGDSALYLCASSWDSRTEAFFGQGTRLTVV.

In DNA form, the CDR3 reads TGTGCCAGCAGCTGGGCGGCGGGCACCGGGGAGCTGTTTTTT. Translation gives CASSWAAGTGELFF. The rearrangement links TRBV5-4 to TRBJ2-2; a possible D gene is TRBD2 (5 bases). CDR1 and CDR2 (germline): SGHNT, YYREEE (reference sequence). The CDR3 is 14 residues long. V lost 3 bases to trimming and J lost 4 bases, with 10 bases between them.

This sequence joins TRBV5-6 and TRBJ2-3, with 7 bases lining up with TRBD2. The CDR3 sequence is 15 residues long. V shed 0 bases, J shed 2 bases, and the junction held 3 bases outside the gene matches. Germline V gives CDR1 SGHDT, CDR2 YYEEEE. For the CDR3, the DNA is TGTGCCAGCAGCTTGGGCCTAGCGGCCACAGATACGCAGTATTTT. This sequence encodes CASSLGLAATDTQYF.

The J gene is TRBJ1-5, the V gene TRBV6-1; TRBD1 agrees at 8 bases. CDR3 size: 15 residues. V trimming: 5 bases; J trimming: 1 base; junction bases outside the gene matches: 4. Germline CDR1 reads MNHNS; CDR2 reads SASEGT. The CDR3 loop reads CASSQTGVSNQPQHF. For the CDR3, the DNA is TGTGCCAGCAGTCAGACAGGGGTAAGCAATCAGCCCCAGCATTTT.

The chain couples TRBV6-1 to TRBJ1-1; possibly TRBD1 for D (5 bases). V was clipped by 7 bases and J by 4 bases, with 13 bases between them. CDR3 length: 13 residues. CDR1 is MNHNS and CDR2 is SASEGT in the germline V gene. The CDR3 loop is CASTLRRGTEAFF. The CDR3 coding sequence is TGTGCCAGCACCTTACGGAGGGGCACTGAAGCTTTCTTT.

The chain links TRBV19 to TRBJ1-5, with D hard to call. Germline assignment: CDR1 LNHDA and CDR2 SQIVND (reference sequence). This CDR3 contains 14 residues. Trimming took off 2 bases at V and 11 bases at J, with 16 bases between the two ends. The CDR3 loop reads CASSILGGGESQHF. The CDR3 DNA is TGTGCCAGTAGTATATTGGGAGGTGGGGAATCCCAGCATTTT.

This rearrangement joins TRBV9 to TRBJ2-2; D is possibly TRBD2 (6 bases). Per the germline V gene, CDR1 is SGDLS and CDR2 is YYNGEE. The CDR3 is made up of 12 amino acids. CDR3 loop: CAAAGSTGELFF. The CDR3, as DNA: TGTGCAGCAGCGGGTTCCACCGGGGAGCTGTTTTTT.

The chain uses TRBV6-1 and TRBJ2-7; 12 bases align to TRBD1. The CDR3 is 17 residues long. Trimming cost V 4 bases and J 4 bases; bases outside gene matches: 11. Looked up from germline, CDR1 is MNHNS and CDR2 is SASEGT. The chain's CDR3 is CASSGPTGTGGPYEQYF. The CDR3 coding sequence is TGTGCCAGCAGTGGACCTACAGGGACAGGGGGCCCATACGAGCAGTACTTC.

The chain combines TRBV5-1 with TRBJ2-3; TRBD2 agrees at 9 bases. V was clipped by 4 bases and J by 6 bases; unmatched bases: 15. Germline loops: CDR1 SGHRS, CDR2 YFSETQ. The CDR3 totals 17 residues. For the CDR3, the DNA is TGCGCCAGCAGCCCGCTGTTGAGTAGCGGGGGAAACGATACGCAGTATTTT. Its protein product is CASSPLLSSGGNDTQYF.

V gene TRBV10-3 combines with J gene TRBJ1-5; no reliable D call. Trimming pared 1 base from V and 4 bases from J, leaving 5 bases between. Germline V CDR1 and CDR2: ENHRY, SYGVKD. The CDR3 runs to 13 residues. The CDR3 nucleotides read TGTGCCATCAGTGAGTACTTTAATCAGCCCCAGCATTTT. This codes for CAISEYFNQPQHF.

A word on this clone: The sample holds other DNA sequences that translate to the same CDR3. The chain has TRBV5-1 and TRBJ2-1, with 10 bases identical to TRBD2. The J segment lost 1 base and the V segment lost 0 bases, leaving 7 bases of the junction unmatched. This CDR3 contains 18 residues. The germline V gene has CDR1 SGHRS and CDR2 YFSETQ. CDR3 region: CASSLGLAGAPSYNEQFF. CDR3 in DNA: TGCGCCAGCAGCTTGGGGCTAGCGGGGGCCCCATCCTACAATGAGCAGTTCTTC.

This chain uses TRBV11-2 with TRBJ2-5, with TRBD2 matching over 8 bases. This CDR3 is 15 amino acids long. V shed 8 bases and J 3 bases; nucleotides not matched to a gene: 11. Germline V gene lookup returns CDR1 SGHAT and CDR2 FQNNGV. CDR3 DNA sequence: TGTGCCAGCTCCCCCACGGGGGGGCTCGAAGAGACCCAGTACTTC. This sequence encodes CASSPTGGLEETQYF.

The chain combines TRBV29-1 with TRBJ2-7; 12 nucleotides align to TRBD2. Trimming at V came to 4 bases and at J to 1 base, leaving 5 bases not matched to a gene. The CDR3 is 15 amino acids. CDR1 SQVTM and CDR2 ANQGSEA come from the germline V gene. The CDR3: CSVGLAGGRSYEQYF. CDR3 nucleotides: TGCAGCGTTGGGCTAGCGGGGGGGCGGTCCTACGAGCAGTACTTC.